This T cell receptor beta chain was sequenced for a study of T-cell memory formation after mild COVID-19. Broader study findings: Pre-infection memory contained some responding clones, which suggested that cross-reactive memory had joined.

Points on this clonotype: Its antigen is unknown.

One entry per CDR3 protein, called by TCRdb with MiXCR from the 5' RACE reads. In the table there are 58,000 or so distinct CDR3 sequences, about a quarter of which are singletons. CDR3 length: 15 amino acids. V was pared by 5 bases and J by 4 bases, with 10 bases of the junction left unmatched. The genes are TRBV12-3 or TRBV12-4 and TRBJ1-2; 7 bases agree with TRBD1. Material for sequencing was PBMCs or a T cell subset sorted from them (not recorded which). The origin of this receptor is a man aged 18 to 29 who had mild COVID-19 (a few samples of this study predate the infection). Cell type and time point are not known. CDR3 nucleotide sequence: TGTGCCAGCAGTGAATATAGAGGGGGCGTCTATGGCTACACCTTC. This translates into CASSEYRGGVYGYTF.